This TCR beta chain was observed in a study of blood T cell repertoires in COVID-19. About the study: PBMCs, B-cell-depleted T cells, or T cells were the source of the cDNA or gDNA that made up the material.

Data came from immunoSEQ multiplex PCR; TCRdb stores just in-frame clones and leaves some out. The data contain 89,000 or so clones, 85% of them singletons. V gave up 2 bases and J gave up 6 bases, with 6 bases separating them. This CDR3 has 11 amino acids. CDR1 and CDR2 (germline): DFQATT, SNEGSKA (reference sequence). Sequencing was done on a sample of peripheral blood. This receptor was taken from a man older than 75 with acute or convalescent COVID-19. This chain joins TRBV20-1 and TRBJ2-3, with no clear D. Here the CDR3 reads CSARLRDTQYF. The CDR3 DNA reads as TGCAGTGCTAGATTGCGGGATACGCAGTATTTT.